A selection of T cell receptor beta chains follows, all from one sample in a study of human T cells and chemical hapten exposure. TCRdb processed the RACE reads anew with MiXCR; each CDR3 protein has one entry. Of 50,000 or so distinct CDR3 sequences listed, 4% to 4.5% are singletons. The sequenced sample was whole blood. Every receptor here comes from a human donor in good health. Some clones in this sample may be carry-over from other donors' samples. The CDR3 runs from the conserved cysteine through the conserved F or W. Fields, in order: J gene, clone size, V gene, CDR3 protein. Not all rows give a size; the values are once, few, many and, for expanded clones, a class.

TRBJ2-1	many	TRBV9	CASSVALMGTGNYEQFF
TRBJ2-7	many	TRBV29-1	CSASPGSYEQYF
TRBJ2-4	many	TRBV27	CASGVLGDIQYF
TRBJ1-1	many	TRBV28	CASSLTVGAEAFF
TRBJ2-3	.	TRBV28	CASSLYGKGTDTQYF
TRBJ2-1	many	TRBV29-1	CSYKGRWGQGAENEQFF
TRBJ1-5	many	TRBV6-1	CASSEIDNQPQHF
TRBJ1-2	many	TRBV15	CATRTGGGDGYTF
TRBJ1-1	few	TRBV28	CASSETGTNTEAFF
TRBJ1-5	many	TRBV4-1	CASSQQGAYSNQPQHF
TRBJ2-1	many	TRBV7-2	CASSLSPAGAYNEQFF
TRBJ2-4	many	TRBV7-2	CASTPRAGANIQYF
TRBJ2-5	many	TRBV28	CASSLEAGKVWIDF
TRBJ1-1	few	TRBV24-1	CATTAAQNTEAFF
TRBJ1-6	medium-sized	TRBV12-3/TRBV12-4	CASSFTYNSPLHF
TRBJ1-1	many	TRBV27	CASSPSGQGGTEAFF
TRBJ1-5	few	TRBV12-3/TRBV12-4	CASSLAQQGDNQPQHF
TRBJ2-1	.	TRBV10-2	CASVNELYSYNEQFF
TRBJ2-7	many	TRBV6-5	CASRDRGWYYEQYF
TRBJ1-2	many	TRBV20-1	CSVGGGFYGYTF
TRBJ2-5	many	TRBV7-3	CASSPTLAGGQETQYF
TRBJ1-5	few	TRBV12-3/TRBV12-4	CASSFRQAESNQPQHF
TRBJ2-7	many	TRBV14	CASSYSGAGVYEQYF
TRBJ1-4	.	TRBV3-1	CASSQDSSQRSHGEKLFF
TRBJ2-1	few	TRBV2	CASSVGQGYHNEQFF
TRBJ1-5	many	TRBV15	CATSRREINQPQHF
TRBJ1-5	many	TRBV2	CASSNHRVGNQPQHF
TRBJ2-3	many	TRBV30	CAWSVQAGSTDTQYF
TRBJ2-2	.	TRBV29-1	CSLRTANTGELFF
TRBJ1-1	many	TRBV28	CASSPPDRLNTEAFF
TRBJ1-2	many	TRBV27	CASRTAANYGYTF
TRBJ2-1	.	TRBV28	CASSLWKDSQGYNEQFF
TRBJ1-5	.	TRBV28	CASRSNQPQHF
TRBJ2-3	many	TRBV28	CASSFFSAGTTDTQYF
TRBJ2-1	many	TRBV28	CASSSPSTSGRVSNEQFF
TRBJ1-3	.	TRBV28	CASIRGPGNTIYF
TRBJ2-3	.	TRBV11-2	CASSPGPLTDTQYF
TRBJ1-5	.	TRBV6-1	CASSGRRGDQPQHF
TRBJ2-1	many	TRBV28	CASCPSLDEQFF
TRBJ2-7	.	TRBV28	CASRTGGTGLFNLSF
TRBJ2-6	many	TRBV4-1	CASSQDRGGFGAGANVLTF
TRBJ2-3	.	TRBV3-1	CASSQETGRDTQYF
TRBJ1-5	.	TRBV20-1	CSARDSGWGNQPQHF
TRBJ2-7	few	TRBV7-2	CASSLQTVPYEQYF
TRBJ2-5	many	TRBV29-1	CSVRGLLKETQYF
TRBJ2-1	.	TRBV29-1	CSVEGGVAGSYNEQFF